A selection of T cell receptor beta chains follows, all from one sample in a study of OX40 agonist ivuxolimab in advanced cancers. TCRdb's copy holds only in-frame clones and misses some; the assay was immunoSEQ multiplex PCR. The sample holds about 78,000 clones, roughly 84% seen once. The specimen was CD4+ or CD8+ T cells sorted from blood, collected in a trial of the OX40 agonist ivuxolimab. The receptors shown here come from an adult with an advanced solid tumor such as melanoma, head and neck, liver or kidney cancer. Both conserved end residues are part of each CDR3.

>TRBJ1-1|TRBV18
CASSMGGDLEAFF
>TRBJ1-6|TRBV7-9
CASRPNGANSPLHF
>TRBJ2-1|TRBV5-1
CASSYDPVQLAREQFF
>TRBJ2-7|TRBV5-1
CASSLAGLAGDEQYF
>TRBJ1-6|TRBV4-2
CASSQDLRGPVWSSPLHF
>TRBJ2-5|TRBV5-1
CASSSLRGIRDEKETQYF
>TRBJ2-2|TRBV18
CASSPSFRTVNTGELFF
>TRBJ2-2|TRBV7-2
CASSLIPNTGELFF
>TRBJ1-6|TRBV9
CASSASTARNSPLHF
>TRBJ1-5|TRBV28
CASRTRGQGNQPQHF
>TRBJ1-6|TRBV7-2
CASSFPAERNSPLHF
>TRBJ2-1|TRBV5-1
CASSGAGGFGDEQFF
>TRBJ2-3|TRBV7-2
CASSAQLAGVTDTQYF
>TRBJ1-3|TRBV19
CASSIRESSGNTIYF
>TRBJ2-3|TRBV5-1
CASSLWGADTQYF
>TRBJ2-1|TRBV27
CASSRTSGRWDEQFF
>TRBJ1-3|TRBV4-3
CASSRLTGLGNTIYF
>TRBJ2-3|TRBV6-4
CASGPTGTSSTDTQYF
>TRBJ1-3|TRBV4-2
CASSQERTGANTIYF
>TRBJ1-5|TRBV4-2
CASSRDLTGAQPQHF
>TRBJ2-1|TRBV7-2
CASSIPGQGWHEQFF
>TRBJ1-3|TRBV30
CAWSRLGKAGNTIYF
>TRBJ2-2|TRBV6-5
CASRSDSRQGELFF
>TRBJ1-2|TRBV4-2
CASSQDRGLGGYTF
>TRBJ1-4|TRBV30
CAVSRGGTEKLFF
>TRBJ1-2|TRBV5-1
CASSLAGVSTGSYGYTF
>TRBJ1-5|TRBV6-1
CASGPHRGMEPQHF
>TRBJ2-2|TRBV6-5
CASLRANTGELFF
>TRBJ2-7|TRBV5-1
CASSNPGGNYEQYF
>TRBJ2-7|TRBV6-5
CASRIGGASSYEQYF
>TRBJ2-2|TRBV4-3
CASSQDYTGELFF
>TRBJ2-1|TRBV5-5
CASSRWATYNEQFF
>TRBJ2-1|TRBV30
CAWSPSWTSGGGGNEQFF
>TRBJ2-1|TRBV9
CASSPRLAKSSYNEQFF
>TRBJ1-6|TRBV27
CASRILNNSPLHF
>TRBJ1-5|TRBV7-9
CASSLGTGENQPQHF
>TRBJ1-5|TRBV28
CASSFSPPRPQHF
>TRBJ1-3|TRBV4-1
CASSQDVQGVRNTIYF
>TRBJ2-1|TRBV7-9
CASSLGSGDPANNEQFF
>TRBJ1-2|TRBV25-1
CASSGTPEGYGYTF
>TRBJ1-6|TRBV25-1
CASSRGASNSPLHF
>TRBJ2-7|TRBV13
CASSADSYEQYF
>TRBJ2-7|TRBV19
CASSIRDRDSYEQYF
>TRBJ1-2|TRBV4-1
CASSQGRYGYTF
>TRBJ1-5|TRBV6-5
CASRDRGNNQPQHF
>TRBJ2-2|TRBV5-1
CASSLVGLALRTGELFF
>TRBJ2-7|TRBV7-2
CASRGTYEQYF
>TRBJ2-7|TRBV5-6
CASSLVGFYEQYF
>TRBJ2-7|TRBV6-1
CASSAKGYEQYF
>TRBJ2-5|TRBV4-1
CASSQEALGITRGETQYF
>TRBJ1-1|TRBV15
CATGTRGTEAFF
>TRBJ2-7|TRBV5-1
CASSLEVGYEQYF